This T cell receptor (beta chain) was obtained from a study of Graves' ophthalmopathy and Graves' hyperthyroidism. Notes on the study in general: Blood repertoires reportedly contained most expanded thyroid clonotypes above 0.001 frequency. Between ophthalmopathy and stable hyperthyroidism, a 13-signature model drew a separation with just over 85% sensitivity and roughly 78% specificity.

This clonotype was observed many times. Its specificity is not known. The evidence that diagnosis relied on was clinical symptoms, serum thyroxine, TRAb, thyroid ultrasound and orbital computed tomography. Trimming pared 2 bases from V and 4 bases from J, leaving 5 bases between. Germline CDR1 DFQATT, CDR2 SNEGSKA (reference sequence). This CDR3 spans 11 amino acids. Investigators amplified TCR beta CDR3 regions from RNA transcripts. After a first-round RT-PCR with HTBI primers, a second-round multiplex PCR was run. TCRdb called the multiplex PCR reads again in MiXCR, with one record for every CDR3 protein. The data show hundreds of thousands of distinct CDR3 sequences, 20% to 25% seen once.

Sequenced material: peripheral blood. This clonotype originated in a woman between 18 and 30 years old with stable Graves' hyperthyroidism. This chain joins TRBV20-1 and TRBJ1-1, with D hard to call. The DNA for the CDR3 is TGCAGTGCTAGACAAAGCACTGAAGCTTTCTTT. Protein sequence: CSARQSTEAFF.